The T cell receptor (beta chain) under discussion was sequenced for a study of blood T cells in healthy people across ages (dated by TCRdb to the mid-2010s). As for the study more broadly: In model experiments, template switching captured about one uniquely barcoded TCR beta cDNA molecule for every two T cells. The study measured age-related changes in TCR beta repertoire diversity using deep sequencing normalized with unique cDNA molecular identifiers. Donors of different ages were randomly distributed across sequencing lanes to avoid experimental bias. For two donors (one aged 18 to 29 and one aged 80 or older), the study analyzed two additional independent replicas of 1 million unique cDNA reads from the same blood draw. Donors were grouped into four age groups: young (average 16 years), middle-aged (over 35), aged (around 60) and long-lived (roughly 80).

Systemically healthy Caucasian individuals from Russia, approximately 39 in total and aged roughly 6 to 90 years, were included as donors. Roughly 11 milliliters of peripheral blood were drawn from each donor into EDTA-treated Vacutainer tubes. Ficoll-Paque density-gradient centrifugation was used to isolate PBMCs, with at least 7 million obtained per sample. Total RNA, at least 6 micrograms per sample, was extracted from PBMCs with Trizol reagent. Naive CD45RAhigh/CD27high T cell percentages were measured by flow cytometry on a PBMC aliquot from every donor. Library method: 5' RACE. Sequencing instrument: Illumina HiSeq 2500. A second PCR of 7 to 11 cycles was performed with a sample-barcoded 5' primer and a J-beta primer mix. Each TCR beta cDNA molecule received a unique molecular identifier from a template-switch 5' adaptor carrying 12 random nucleotides. Each sample yielded at least 3 million CDR3-containing paired-end reads. All of the RNA was converted into first-strand cDNA using the Mint cDNA synthesis kit, with a TRBC-specific oligonucleotide serving as the primer. Following uracil-DNA glycosylase treatment, a first 18-cycle PCR with universal primers M1SS and BC2_uni_R was performed on all cDNA. The authors' analysis ran thus. For normalization, 1 million high-quality reads, each with a distinct molecular identifier, were randomly selected from each sample. Reads sharing molecular identifiers were discarded rather than binned into consensus sequences. MiTCR, set to a Q25 quality threshold and the strictest error-elimination algorithm, was used for CDR3 identification, clonotype clustering and error correction. A nonparametric unseen species model with Euler transformation was used to estimate a lower bound on total TCR beta diversity. The raw public data were reprocessed by TCRdb itself: fastp quality trimming at Q25, MiXCR clonotype calling, in-frame beta chains only. Duplicate CDR3 protein sequences are folded into a single record with the most common DNA and genes. TCRdb assigned the V and J calls; the authors' analysis was not used. The sample data list about 1.6 million distinct CDR3 sequences, and about 31% of these were observed just once. The top ten clones comprise about 11% of the sample.

From the cysteine up to the phenylalanine, the CDR3 has a length of 17 residues. Here the CDR3 DNA is all that survives: 51 bases in frame from base 1. V sheds 5 bases and J sheds 0 bases, leaving 17 bases between their ends. For CDR1 and CDR2, the germline V gene lists MDHEN and SYDVKM. A remark on this clonotype: Its antigen is unknown. Base qualities are not provided; no much larger clone lies one nucleotide away.

Study-wide findings and limitations: Compared with the aged group, the long-lived group had more naive CD4+ T cells, fewer expanded clones and increased TCR diversity, a pattern suggesting age selection. There was a strong correlation between observed TCR beta diversity and the percentage of naive T cells measured by flow cytometry. Estimates of total diversity from one million sequenced T cells were regarded as lower bounds and underestimates. As age increased, observed TCR beta diversity per million T cells dropped in a roughly linear way, and a significant reduction was already evident by age 40. Conclusive comparison of naive and antigen-experienced compartments was prevented by the profiling of bulk unsorted PBMCs. Because the CMV infection status of the donors was unknown, age-related changes in expanded clonotypes may potentially have been confounded.

The sequencing sample was made of blood. This TCR was sampled from a young woman in good health. This chain is built from TRBV28 and TRBJ1-5; no D gene call is confident. The CDR3 amino acid sequence is: CASSLPGGGNSNQPQHF. Read as DNA, the sequence is TGTGCCAGCAGTCTACCCGGTGGTGGGAATAGCAATCAGCCCCAGCATTTT.